One sample yielded the 27 T cell receptor beta chains listed below, sequenced in a study of CD8+ T cells in alopecia areata. Treatment reported: oral pan-JAK inhibitor, 5-10 mg twice daily. Investigators isolated RNA and reverse transcribed it into cDNA to act as the sequencing template. Clones were sequenced by immunoSEQ multiplex PCR, and TCRdb holds only the in-frame ones, with some missing. The table lists about 170,000 clones, approximately 59% of them singletons. Sample: CD4+ T cells sorted from blood, taken at approximately week 56, from a patient treated with tofacitinib. All receptors derive from a human donor with alopecia areata.

The chain recombines TRBV7-9 with TRBJ2-5; 8 nucleotides align to TRBD1. The junction had 15 bases not matched to a gene; V was cut back by 10 bases and J by 5 bases. CDR3 length equals 15 residues. CDR1 and CDR2 (germline): SEHNR, FQNEAQ (reference sequence). The DNA for the CDR3 is TGTGCCACCTCCGGCCAGGGGGCCCGTGGGGAGACCCAGTACTTC. Protein: CATSGQGARGETQYF.

The chain is built from TRBV6-4 and TRBJ1-5; no definite D call. CDR3 size: 13 residues. Germline values: CDR1 MRHNA, CDR2 SNTAGT. Trimming left V 5 bases short and J 5 bases short, with 10 bases between. The CDR3 DNA reads TGTGCCAGCAGTCCCCAAAGGGATCAGCCCCAGCATTTT. Translated, it gives CASSPQRDQPQHF.

This chain links TRBV6-5 with TRBJ1-6; TRBD1 matches 8 bases. The CDR3 loop spans 14 amino acids. The V and J ends lost 6 bases and 9 bases, in that order; junction bases with no gene match: 7. Germline V gives CDR1 MNHEY, CDR2 SVGAGI. This CDR3 reads CASSQQGVRSPLHF. DNA for the CDR3: TGTGCCAGCAGCCAACAGGGGGTCCGTTCACCCCTCCACTTT.

This clone was found once. This chain connects TRBV7-9 to TRBJ1-2; perhaps TRBD1 as D (6 bases). This CDR3 contains 12 residues. Trimming took off 7 bases at V and 4 bases at J, with 10 bases between the two ends. Germline V gives CDR1 SEHNR, CDR2 FQNEAQ (reference sequence). The CDR3 reads CASTLDSYGYTF. The CDR3, as DNA: TGTGCCAGCACCCTGGACAGCTATGGCTACACCTTC.

The chain recombines TRBV29-1 with TRBJ2-5; a weak D match, TRBD2 (6 bases). The CDR3 sequence is 13 residues long. Trimming took 2 bases from V and 5 from J, leaving 12 bases between them. Germline CDR1 reads SQVTM; CDR2 reads ANQGSEA. CDR3 region: CSVERSGRETQYF. The CDR3 DNA reads as TGCAGCGTTGAAAGATCAGGGAGGGAGACCCAGTACTTC.

This rearrangement joins TRBV7-2 to TRBJ1-2; D is possibly TRBD1 (5 bases). Between the trimmed V and J ends, which lost 4 bases and 14 bases, there was a span of 20 bases. Germline V lookup: CDR1 SGHTA, CDR2 FQGNSA. CDR3 size: 13 residues. CDR3 region: CASSSTSGTPPTF. CDR3 in DNA: TGTGCCAGCAGCTCGACCTCAGGGACCCCTCCGACCTTC.

V is TRBV4-1 and J is TRBJ2-3, with D possibly TRBD1 on 5 matching bases. With 1 base removed from V and 2 bases from J, the gap between germline ends came to 13 bases. Germline V lookup: CDR1 MGHRA, CDR2 YSYEKL. The CDR3 sequence is 16 residues long. The CDR3 here is CASSQGAGLDTDTQYF. The CDR3 bases are TGCGCCAGCAGCCAAGGAGCAGGGTTGGACACAGATACGCAGTATTTT.

The chain employs TRBV13 and TRBJ2-1; 9 bases match TRBD2. Losses at the gene ends were 3 bases for V and 0 bases for J; bases not matched to a gene: 9. The CDR3 runs 18 residues. From germline, CDR1 is PRHDT and CDR2 FYEKMQ (reference sequence). CDR3 in amino acids: CASSFFSGGSRSYNEQFF. Here the CDR3 DNA reads TGTGCCAGCAGCTTTTTTAGCGGGGGTTCCCGCTCCTACAATGAGCAGTTCTTC.

J is TRBJ2-5 and V is TRBV18; D is tentatively TRBD1 or TRBD2 (5 bases each). Per germline, CDR1 KGHSH and CDR2 LQKENI. V was clipped by 5 bases and J by 0 bases, with 13 bases between them. This CDR3 comprises 15 residues. DNA of the CDR3: TGTGCCAGCTCAGCCAGGGACCGATACCAAGAGACCCAGTACTTC. Protein product: CASSARDRYQETQYF. The complete variable domain, with remaining parts taken from reference TRBV18 and TRBJ2-5, reads NAGVMQNPRHLVRRRGQEARLRCSPMKGHSHVYWYRQLPEEGLKFMVYLQKENIIDESGMPKERFSAEFPKEGPSILRIQQVVRGDSAAYFCASSARDRYQETQYFGPGTRLLVL.

Only a few counts were recorded for this clone. The chain recombines TRBV7-2 with TRBJ1-4; D gene ambiguous. This CDR3 has 13 amino acids. Germline V lookup: CDR1 SGHTA, CDR2 FQGNSA. Trimming cost V 3 bases and J 7 bases, with 9 bases left between them. The CDR3 sequence: CASSLSGREKLFF. In nucleotides, the CDR3 is TGTGCCAGCAGCTTGTCTGGTCGTGAAAAACTGTTTTTT.

The V gene is TRBV29-1, the J gene TRBJ1-1; unclear D gene. Looked up from germline, CDR1 is SQVTM and CDR2 is ANQGSEA. V dropped 4 bases and J dropped 0 bases, with 12 bases sitting between them. The CDR3 spans 14 residues. The CDR3 is CSVGIGLMNTEAFF. In nucleotides, the CDR3 is TGCAGCGTTGGAATCGGATTAATGAACACTGAAGCTTTCTTT.

The chain links TRBV6-5 to TRBJ1-2; tentatively, D is TRBD1 (5 bases). CDR3 length: 14 residues. With 2 bases removed from V and 1 base from J, the gap between germline ends came to 8 bases. CDR1 and CDR2 from the germline V gene are MNHEY and SVGAGI. This chain's CDR3 is CASSYPQGNYGYTF. DNA of the CDR3: TGTGCCAGCAGTTACCCCCAGGGTAACTATGGCTACACCTTC.

CDR3 sequence (DNA): TGTGCCAGCAGCTTATCCCCGGGGTACGAGCAGTACTTC. The encoded protein is CASSLSPGYEQYF. The chain combines TRBV11-2 with TRBJ2-7; perhaps TRBD2 as D (5 bases). Germline V lookup: CDR1 SGHAT, CDR2 FQNNGV. Trimming removed 2 bases at V and 4 bases at J, with 9 bases between. This CDR3 spans 13 amino acids.

The chain carries TRBV30 and TRBJ2-5, with D possibly TRBD2 on 6 matching bases. With 1 base removed from V and 7 bases from J, the gap between germline ends came to 13 bases. CDR1 GTSNPN and CDR2 SVGIG come from the germline V gene (reference sequence). This CDR3 comprises 13 residues. CDR3: CAWSAQGGGTQYF. CDR3 nucleotide sequence: TGTGCCTGGAGTGCCCAGGGAGGTGGGACCCAGTACTTC.

This clone was seen a handful of times. The chain employs TRBV2 and TRBJ2-7, with unresolved D. The V and J ends lost 9 bases and 3 bases respectively, with 18 bases between them. The CDR3 has 14 amino acids. Germline V lookup: CDR1 SNHLY, CDR2 FYNNEI. The CDR3: CASKEQWSYYEQYF. In DNA form, the CDR3 reads TGTGCCAGTAAAGAACAGTGGTCCTACTACGAGCAGTACTTC.

This clone was recorded a few times. This CDR3 is CSVEIAAGGEQFF. Here the CDR3 DNA reads TGCAGCGTTGAAATCGCCGCAGGAGGTGAGCAGTTCTTC. The chain couples TRBV29-1 to TRBJ2-1; D perhaps matches TRBD2 (5 bases). The CDR3 runs to 13 residues. Per germline, CDR1 SQVTM and CDR2 ANQGSEA. V was cut by 2 bases and J by 9 bases, with 14 bases left in between.

This chain links TRBV7-2 with TRBJ2-5; 9 positions agree with TRBD2. In germline, CDR1 is SGHTA, CDR2 FQGNSA. Trimming removed 1 base from V and 7 bases from J; junction bases left unmatched: 7. This CDR3 is built from 15 residues. Written as DNA, the CDR3 is TGTGCCAGCAGCTTAGAAATAGCGGGGGCTGCGACCCAGTACTTC. Amino acids: CASSLEIAGAATQYF.

The V gene is TRBV30, the J gene TRBJ1-6, with D perhaps TRBD1 (6 bases). The V gene's germline CDR1 is GTSNPN and CDR2 SVGIG (reference sequence). Trimming removed 1 base at V and 8 bases at J, with 9 bases between. This CDR3 has 13 amino acids. The CDR3 region has the DNA TGTGCCTGGAGTGACCACAGGGATTCACCCCTCCACTTT. As protein: CAWSDHRDSPLHF.

This clone was seen a handful of times. The chain uses TRBV4-1 and TRBJ2-7, with D possibly TRBD1 on 5 matching bases. Germline-derived CDR1 and CDR2 are MGHRA and YSYEKL. V lost 3 bases and J lost 2, with 8 bases in between. The CDR3 has 13 amino acids. The CDR3 loop reads CASSHRTTYEQYF. CDR3 DNA: TGCGCCAGCAGCCACCGGACAACCTACGAGCAGTACTTC.

The chain uses TRBV6-5 and TRBJ2-7; D is uncertain. V was trimmed by 5 bases and J by 1 base, leaving 9 bases between them. The CDR3 runs to 13 residues. The germline V gene encodes CDR1 MNHEY and CDR2 SVGAGI. CDR3 nucleotides: TGTGCCAGCAGTGTCGGCGTATCCTACGAGCAGTACTTC. Its protein product is CASSVGVSYEQYF.

The chain has TRBV29-1 and TRBJ2-7; unclear D gene. The CDR3 is 14 amino acids. Trimming took off 1 base at V and 3 bases at J, with 13 bases between the two ends. Looked up from germline, CDR1 is SQVTM and CDR2 is ANQGSEA. The DNA of the CDR3 is TGCAGCGTTGAAGTTCGTTACGGAAACTACGAGCAGTACTTC. Protein: CSVEVRYGNYEQYF.

This clone showed up just a few times. This same CDR3 is encoded by further DNA sequences in the sample. This rearrangement joins TRBV5-6 to TRBJ2-1; 7 nucleotides agree with TRBD2. CDR3 size: 13 residues. Trimming at V came to 3 bases and at J to 7 bases, leaving 4 bases not matched to a gene. Germline-derived CDR1 and CDR2 are SGHDT and YYEEEE. CDR3 nucleotides: TGTGCCAGCAGCTCGGGACTAATAAATGAGCAGTTCTTC. Translating it yields CASSSGLINEQFF.

This clone was detected a few times. The chain is built from TRBV27 and TRBJ1-2; TRBD1 is a possible D gene (5 bases). The CDR3 runs to 14 residues. Trimming stripped 6 bases from V and 2 bases from J, with 13 bases between. In germline, CDR1 is MNHEY, CDR2 SMNVEV (reference sequence). CDR3 protein: CASSLRGANYGYTF. The CDR3 region has the DNA TGTGCCAGCAGCTTAAGAGGGGCCAACTATGGCTACACCTTC.

This clone has only a few counts. The V gene is TRBV6-1, the J gene TRBJ1-1; tentative D call: TRBD1 (5 bases). Germline-derived CDR1 and CDR2 are MNHNS and SASEGT. This CDR3 region has 13 residues. V was clipped by 7 bases and J by 6 bases, with 15 bases between them. The CDR3 DNA sequence: TGTGCCAGCACGGCAGGGTGGAAGCCTGAAGCTTTCTTT. Amino acids: CASTAGWKPEAFF.

The V call is TRBV19, the J call TRBJ2-2; tentatively, D is TRBD1 (6 bases). CDR3 length: 15 amino acids. CDR1 and CDR2 from the germline V gene are LNHDA and SQIVND (reference sequence). Trimming cost V 7 bases and J 1 base, with 13 bases left between them. CDR3 nucleotide sequence: TGTGCCAGTACAGGGTCAGGGGTGAACACCGGGGAGCTGTTTTTT. Protein product: CASTGSGVNTGELFF.

The J gene is TRBJ1-2, the V gene TRBV5-1; D is ambiguous. The CDR3 has 16 residues. V was shortened by 0 bases and J by 8 bases, with 20 bases between the two germline ends. CDR1 is SGHRS and CDR2 is YFSETQ in the germline V gene. As DNA, the CDR3 is TGCGCCAGCAGCTTGGTCCCCAGCAGGATGGGAGGCGGCTACACCTTC. It codes for CASSLVPSRMGGGYTF. Combining the CDR3 with reference TRBV5-1 and TRBJ1-2 gives the whole variable domain KAGVTQTPRYLIKTRGQQVTLSCSPISGHRSVSWYQQTPGQGLQFLFEYFSETQRNKGNFPGRFSGRQFSNSRSEMNVSTLELGDSALYLCASSLVPSRMGGGYTFGSGTRLTVV.

This clone turned up a few times. The J gene is TRBJ1-1, the V gene TRBV19; a possible D gene is TRBD1 (5 bases). The V and J ends lost 8 bases and 5 bases respectively, with 12 bases between them. There are 12 residues in the CDR3. Germline V gene lookup returns CDR1 LNHDA and CDR2 SQIVND (reference sequence). The CDR3 sequence: CASLIKGTEAFF. The CDR3 bases are TGTGCCAGTTTGATCAAGGGGACTGAAGCTTTCTTT.